The sequence of this T cell receptor (beta chain) was determined in a study of vaccination effects on CD4 cells after COVID-19. Study observations and caveats: Convalescent patients were scarce, and early post-infection timepoints were absent.

From germline, CDR1 is SNHLY and CDR2 FYNNEI. The CDR3 length is 14 residues. V lost 3 bases and J 1 base, leaving 7 bases between the germline ends. This table comes from immunoSEQ multiplex PCR, and its TCRdb copy is limited to in-frame clones, with some not included. This sample has about 38,000 clones; approximately 82% occur once, and the top ten carry around 2%. Comment on this clone: Its antigen is undetermined.

Ahead of sequencing, the ViraFEST assay grew antigen-specific CD4+ T cells using viral peptide pools. Cultured cells yielded isolated CD4+ T cells after approximately nine days. Participants completed two doses of the BNT162b2 or mRNA-1273 vaccine. The material was CD4+ T cells from PBMCs cultured with HCoV-NL63 spike peptides, obtained after COVID-19 vaccination. The clonotype was recovered from a human donor who received a COVID-19 vaccine. Some clones in this sample may be carry-over from other donors' samples. The rearrangement links TRBV2 to TRBJ1-5, with D tentatively TRBD1 (5 bases). CDR3 sequence: CASSDRGSNQPQHF. DNA of the CDR3: TGTGCCAGCAGTGATCGGGGGAGCAATCAGCCCCAGCATTTT.